Below are 6 T cell receptor beta chains sequenced from a single sample in a study of cytomegalovirus exposure and HLA in healthy donors. Both 60 Vbeta primers and 13 Jbeta primers went into the PCR. Some clones are missing from TCRdb's copy, which holds only in-frame ones; the method was immunoSEQ multiplex PCR. The sample includes some 100,000 clones, roughly 84% of them seen just once. Sequenced input: PBMCs. Receptors originate from a woman aged 18-29 years in good health and CMV-seronegative.

This clone was seen more than once but under ten times. CDR3 in amino acids: CASSASGNYEQYF. The CDR3 DNA is TGCGCCAGCTCGGCTAGCGGGAACTACGAGCAGTACTTC. The J gene is TRBJ2-7, the V gene TRBV10-1; 9 nucleotides match TRBD2. CDR1 and CDR2 from the germline V gene are WNHNN and SYGVQD (reference sequence). The CDR3 sequence is 13 residues long. V gave up 8 bases and J gave up 3 bases; unmatched junction bases: 5.

The V and J genes are TRBV19 and TRBJ1-1; 8 nucleotides align to TRBD1. CDR1 and CDR2 from the germline V gene are LNHDA and SQIVND (reference sequence). The CDR3 totals 13 residues. V lost 5 bases and J lost 5; bases outside the gene matches: 4. The DNA for the CDR3 is TGTGCCAGTAGTGTCAGGGGGCTGACTGAAGCTTTCTTT. Its translation is CASSVRGLTEAFF.

The chain couples TRBV29-1 to TRBJ2-6; possible D gene TRBD2, 5 bases. Between the trimmed V and J ends, which lost 4 bases and 0 bases, there was a span of 10 bases. There are 15 residues in the CDR3. CDR1 and CDR2 from the germline V gene are SQVTM and ANQGSEA. The CDR3 loop reads CSVVGLNSGANVLTF. CDR3 nucleotide sequence: TGCAGCGTTGTCGGACTCAACTCTGGGGCCAACGTCCTGACTTTC. The full variable domain, completed using reference TRBV29-1 and TRBJ2-6, is SAVISQKPSRDICQRGTSLTIQCQVDSQVTMMFWYRQQPGQSLTLIATANQGSEATYESGFVIDKFPISRPNLTFSTLTVSNMSPEDSSIYLCSVVGLNSGANVLTFGAGSRLTVL.

The CDR3 sequence: CASSPPGFGETQYF. The CDR3 DNA follows: TGTGCCAGCAGCCCCCCCGGGTTCGGAGAGACCCAGTACTTC. The genes are TRBV7-2 and TRBJ2-5; no reliable D call. Trimming removed 5 bases at V and 4 bases at J, with 14 bases between. The germline V gene encodes CDR1 SGHTA and CDR2 FQGNSA. This CDR3 has 14 amino acids.

The chain couples TRBV11-2 to TRBJ2-3, with a possible D match to TRBD2 (5 bases). V lost 3 bases, J lost 1 base, and 14 bases lay in between. The length of the CDR3 is 16 residues. Germline values: CDR1 SGHAT, CDR2 FQNNGV. The CDR3 here is CASSFLGSGGTDTQYF. CDR3 bases: TGTGCCAGCAGCTTCCTAGGGAGTGGGGGCACAGATACGCAGTATTTT.

This clone appeared a single time. This chain connects TRBV5-5 to TRBJ2-5; weak D call: TRBD2 (6 bases). V dropped 1 base and J dropped 4 bases, with 17 bases sitting between them. This CDR3 has 16 amino acids. Per germline, CDR1 SGHKS and CDR2 YYEKEE (reference sequence). CDR3 amino acids: CASSLYLGGGVETQYF. CDR3 DNA: TGTGCCAGCAGCTTGTATCTCGGGGGAGGCGTAGAGACCCAGTACTTC.